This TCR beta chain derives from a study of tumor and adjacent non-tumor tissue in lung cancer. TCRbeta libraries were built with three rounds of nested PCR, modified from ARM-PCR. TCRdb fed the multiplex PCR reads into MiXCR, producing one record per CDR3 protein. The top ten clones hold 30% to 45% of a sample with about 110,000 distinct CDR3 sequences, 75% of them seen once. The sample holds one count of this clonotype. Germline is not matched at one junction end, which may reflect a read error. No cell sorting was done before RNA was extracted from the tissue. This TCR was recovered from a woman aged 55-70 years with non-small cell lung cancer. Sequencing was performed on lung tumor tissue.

CDR3 nucleotides: TGCAGTGCTGAGGGCCAGAGAGGGTATGGCTACATCTTC. As protein: CSAEGQRGYGYIF. This chain joins TRBV20-1 and TRBJ1-2; D is ambiguous. In germline, CDR1 is DFQATT, CDR2 SNEGSKA (reference sequence). CDR3 length equals 13 residues.